The present TCR beta chain was sequenced within a study of identical twins. General study points: Low generation probability was overrepresented in out-of-frame alpha sequences shared by twins. Whereas memory repertoires showed no such difference, abundant cord blood beta clonotypes carried fewer insertions.

TCRdb used MiXCR to reprocess the 5' RACE reads, holding one entry per CDR3 protein. The data hold around 690,000 distinct CDR3 sequences, with around 20% observed a single time. This clonotype was detected many times. The antigen is unknown. The sample also formed part of further work on T cells expressing NK-cell markers. Per that study: Repertoires of TCR beta were obtained from T cells sorted as CD3+CD56+NKG2C+, CD3+CD56+NKG2C- and CD3+CD56-NKG2C+. The authors sequenced eight donors, of whom seven were HCMV-seropositive and one was seronegative.

The clonotype comes from a woman under 30 in good health. Sequenced material: PBMCs.

The CDR3 DNA sequence: TGTGCCAGCAGTTACCAACAGGGGTATCCTACCGGGGAGCTGTTTTTT. Amino acid sequence: CASSYQQGYPTGELFF. The chain uses TRBV6-5 and TRBJ2-2, with 7 bases matching TRBD1. The CDR3 has 16 residues. The germline V gene has CDR1 MNHEY and CDR2 SVGAGI. J gave up 5 bases and V 2 bases, and 8 bases lay outside the gene matches.